The 25 T cell receptor beta chains below come from one sample, sequenced in a study of OX40 agonist ivuxolimab in advanced cancers. Measured with immunoSEQ multiplex PCR; TCRdb has only the in-frame clones, and not every one. The sample records about 64,000 clones, around 85% being singletons. The sample was CD4+ or CD8+ T cells sorted from blood, taken in a trial of the OX40 agonist ivuxolimab. These receptors were collected from an adult with an advanced solid tumor such as melanoma, head and neck, liver or kidney cancer.

V gene TRBV11-3 combines with J gene TRBJ2-1, with D perhaps TRBD1 (5 bases). Trimming removed 4 bases from V and 10 bases from J, with 14 bases in between. The CDR3 spans 13 residues. Germline loops: CDR1 SGHNT, CDR2 YENEEA. The CDR3 sequence is CASSSSGASEQFF. The CDR3 DNA reads TGTGCCAGCAGCTCGTCTGGGGCGTCAGAGCAGTTCTTC.

The V gene is TRBV2, the J gene TRBJ2-7; 7 nucleotides match TRBD2. Germline CDR1 reads SNHLY; CDR2 reads FYNNEI. The CDR3 extends over 15 amino acids. V shed 6 bases and J 5 bases; nucleotides not matched to a gene: 13. As DNA, the CDR3 is TGTGCCAGCAGATACCTGGAGGGAGGGGTCCACGAGCAGTACTTC. This codes for CASRYLEGGVHEQYF. The variable domain in full, with the rest retrieved from reference TRBV2 and TRBJ2-7, is EPEVTQTPSHQVTQMGQEVILRCVPISNHLYFYWYRQILGQKVEFLVSFYNNEISEKSEIFDDQFSVERPDGSNFTLKIRSTKLEDSAMYFCASRYLEGGVHEQYFGPGTRLTVT.

The chain uses TRBV20-1 and TRBJ1-4; D remains ambiguous. This CDR3 is built from 10 residues. The V gene's germline CDR1 is DFQATT and CDR2 SNEGSKA (reference sequence). The V and J ends lost 0 bases and 7 bases respectively, with 0 bases between them. CDR3 protein: CSARDEKLFF. CDR3 coding DNA: TGCAGTGCTAGAGATGAAAAACTGTTTTTT.

This chain joins TRBV11-2 and TRBJ2-2; D remains ambiguous. The CDR3 runs to 14 residues. Germline V gene sequence: CDR1 SGHAT, CDR2 FQNNGV. Trimming left V 1 base short and J 4 bases short, with 7 bases between. CDR3 sequence reads: CASSLGITTGELFF. CDR3 nucleotides: TGTGCCAGCAGCTTAGGGATTACCACCGGGGAGCTGTTTTTT.

The rearrangement joins TRBV18 to TRBJ1-3; D unclear. The germline CDR1 and CDR2 sequences are KGHSH and LQKENI. Trimming stripped 1 base from V and 4 bases from J, with 5 bases between. The CDR3 totals 13 residues. As DNA, the CDR3 is TGTGCCAGCTCACCACAAGTCGGAAACACCATATATTTT. As protein: CASSPQVGNTIYF.

V and J are TRBV30 and TRBJ2-1, with TRBD1 identical over 8 bases. With 1 base clipped from V and 3 bases from J, the junction kept 2 bases outside the gene matches. Germline V gene sequence: CDR1 GTSNPN, CDR2 SVGIG (reference sequence). The CDR3 is made up of 14 amino acids. The CDR3 coding sequence is TGTGCCTGGAGTGCAGGGGGCCTCTACAATGAGCAGTTCTTC. It specifies CAWSAGGLYNEQFF.

This rearrangement joins TRBV5-6 to TRBJ2-7; maybe TRBD1 (6 bases). Germline V gene sequence: CDR1 SGHDT, CDR2 YYEEEE. This CDR3 has 12 amino acids. Trimming removed 7 bases from V and 0 bases from J, with 8 bases in between. The CDR3 sequence: CASQGSSYEQYF. The CDR3 nucleotides read TGTGCCAGCCAGGGGTCCTCCTACGAGCAGTACTTC.

The CDR3 region has the DNA TGTGCCACCCGAGGGAGAGCTCGCGAGCAGTACTTC. Its translation is CATRGRAREQYF. The rearrangement uses TRBV7-9 and TRBJ2-7; maybe TRBD2 (5 bases). Trimming took 10 bases from V and 6 from J, leaving 16 bases between them. Germline CDR1 is SEHNR and CDR2 is FQNEAQ (reference sequence). This CDR3 contains 12 residues.

V and J are TRBV28 and TRBJ2-2, with D possibly TRBD2 on 6 matching bases. Germline V CDR1 and CDR2: MDHEN, SYDVKM. Trimming cost V 6 bases and J 5 bases, with 16 bases left between them. CDR3 size: 15 residues. CDR3 protein: CASSSQGGGTGELFF. CDR3 nucleotides: TGTGCCAGCAGCTCCCAGGGAGGAGGGACCGGGGAGCTGTTTTTT.

J is TRBJ2-2 and V is TRBV2, with TRBD2 matching over 11 bases. The CDR3 totals 14 residues. After removal of 8 bases from V and 6 bases from J, the junction contained 5 bases not matched to a gene. Germline-derived CDR1 and CDR2 are SNHLY and FYNNEI. The CDR3 loop is CASGVAGGSGELFF. DNA of the CDR3: TGTGCCAGCGGGGTAGCGGGAGGGTCCGGGGAGCTGTTTTTT. Full variable domain (rest looked up from reference TRBV2 and TRBJ2-2): EPEVTQTPSHQVTQMGQEVILRCVPISNHLYFYWYRQILGQKVEFLVSFYNNEISEKSEIFDDQFSVERPDGSNFTLKIRSTKLEDSAMYFCASGVAGGSGELFFGEGSRLTVL.

This sequence joins TRBV7-6 and TRBJ2-7, with 8 bases lining up with TRBD1. Looked up from germline, CDR1 is SGHVS and CDR2 is FNYEAQ. The CDR3 runs to 14 residues. V gave up 5 bases and J gave up 5 bases; unmatched junction bases: 8. The CDR3 protein is CASSPQGALNEQYF. The DNA of the CDR3 is TGTGCCAGCAGCCCGCAGGGGGCGCTGAACGAGCAGTACTTC. The variable domain in full, completed from reference TRBV7-6 and TRBJ2-7, reads GAGVSQSPRYKVTKRGQDVALRCDPISGHVSLYWYRQALGQGPEFLTYFNYEAQQDKSGLPNDRFSAERPEGSISTLTIQRTEQRDSAMYRCASSPQGALNEQYFGPGTRLTVT.

CDR3 residues: CASSLGDRGQPQHF. CDR3 sequence (DNA): TGCGCCAGCAGCTTGGGGGACAGGGGCCAGCCCCAGCATTTT. J is TRBJ1-5 and V is TRBV5-1; TRBD1 aligns across 10 bases. The V and J ends lost 0 bases and 7 bases, in that order; junction bases with no gene match: 1. Germline CDR1 and CDR2: SGHRS and YFSETQ. CDR3 length: 14 amino acids.

This clone was seen a single time. The chain has TRBV5-5 and TRBJ2-3; a possible D gene is TRBD1 (6 bases). This CDR3 contains 14 residues. Trimming stripped 2 bases from V and 6 bases from J, with 13 bases between. The germline V gene has CDR1 SGHKS and CDR2 YYEKEE (reference sequence). Written as DNA, the CDR3 is TGTGCCAGCAGCTTAACCTACAGGGACGATACGCAGTATTTT. It encodes CASSLTYRDDTQYF.

V is TRBV11-2 and J is TRBJ1-2, with 9 bases aligning to TRBD1. Germline loops: CDR1 SGHAT, CDR2 FQNNGV. V shed 4 bases and J 5 bases; nucleotides not matched to a gene: 2. There are 13 residues in the CDR3. The CDR3 DNA reads as TGTGCCAGCAGCTCGGACAGGGGATATGGCTACACCTTC. It specifies CASSSDRGYGYTF.

The chain couples TRBV6-1 to TRBJ2-5, with D uncertain. V dropped 5 bases and J dropped 2 bases, with 9 bases sitting between them. The germline V gene encodes CDR1 MNHNS and CDR2 SASEGT. The CDR3 consists of 13 residues. CDR3 sequence: CASSPDDQETQYF. CDR3 coding DNA: TGTGCCAGCAGTCCAGACGATCAAGAGACCCAGTACTTC.

The chain links TRBV28 to TRBJ2-1, with D unresolved. The CDR3 extends over 15 amino acids. Trimming stripped 1 base from V and 0 bases from J, with 7 bases between. Germline values: CDR1 MDHEN, CDR2 SYDVKM. The DNA of the CDR3 is TGTGCCAGCAGTTTATATGCTAGCTCCTACAATGAGCAGTTCTTC. This gives the protein CASSLYASSYNEQFF.

The chain links TRBV5-1 to TRBJ1-2; the match to TRBD1 covers 11 bases. The V gene's germline CDR1 is SGHRS and CDR2 YFSETQ. V dropped 2 bases and J dropped 6; count of bases not matched to a gene: 3. This CDR3 contains 14 residues. CDR3 sequence: CASSLGQGADGYTF. In nucleotides, the CDR3 is TGCGCCAGCAGCTTAGGACAGGGGGCTGATGGCTACACCTTC.

This rearrangement joins TRBV7-2 to TRBJ2-7, with 14 bases matching TRBD2. Losses at the gene ends were 6 bases for V and 0 bases for J; bases not matched to a gene: 7. The CDR3 has 17 amino acids. Germline V gene lookup returns CDR1 SGHTA and CDR2 FQGNSA. Written as DNA, the CDR3 is TGTGCCAGCAGAAAGACCGGGACTAGCGGGAGCTCCTACGAGCAGTACTTC. Translated: CASRKTGTSGSSYEQYF. Full variable domain (remainder filled in from reference TRBV7-2 and TRBJ2-7): GAGVSQSPSNKVTEKGKDVELRCDPISGHTALYWYRQSLGQGLEFLIYFQGNSAPDKSGLPSDRFSAERTGGSVSTLTIQRTQQEDSAVYLCASRKTGTSGSSYEQYFGPGTRLTVT.

This clone was detected a few times. This rearrangement joins TRBV2 to TRBJ1-2, with TRBD1 matching 9 bases. This CDR3 region has 15 residues. Trimming cost V 6 bases and J 6 bases; bases outside gene matches: 11. Germline values: CDR1 SNHLY, CDR2 FYNNEI. In nucleotides, the CDR3 is TGTGCCAGCAGCTTTTCGGGGACAGGGAGGAATGGCTACACCTTC. Translated, it gives CASSFSGTGRNGYTF. Full variable domain (outside the CDR3, taken from reference TRBV2 and TRBJ1-2): EPEVTQTPSHQVTQMGQEVILRCVPISNHLYFYWYRQILGQKVEFLVSFYNNEISEKSEIFDDQFSVERPDGSNFTLKIRSTKLEDSAMYFCASSFSGTGRNGYTFGSGTRLTVV.

This clone appeared a single time. The chain uses TRBV19 and TRBJ1-1, with no clear D. CDR3 length: 13 amino acids. In germline, CDR1 is LNHDA, CDR2 SQIVND (reference sequence). Trimming pared 3 bases from V and 4 bases from J, leaving 9 bases between. The CDR3 reads CASSIGVGTEAFF. Here the CDR3 DNA reads TGTGCCAGTAGTATTGGGGTGGGCACTGAAGCTTTCTTT.

The J gene is TRBJ2-5, the V gene TRBV2, with 8 bases fitting TRBD1. The DNA matches TRBJ2-7 better at its end, which makes the J call doubtful. The CDR3 is made up of 13 amino acids. CDR1 and CDR2 (germline): SNHLY, FYNNEI. CDR3 residues: CASSSDRAGEQYF. CDR3 nucleotide sequence: TGTGCCAGCAGTTCGGACAGGGCGGGCGAGCAGTACTTC.

V and J are TRBV7-9 and TRBJ1-2; the match to TRBD1 covers 10 bases. Germline V gene sequence: CDR1 SEHNR, CDR2 FQNEAQ (reference sequence). The CDR3 covers 14 residues. The ends lost 5 bases at V and 5 bases at J; junction bases unmatched: 5. This chain's CDR3 is CASSLRTGGYGYTF. The CDR3 DNA follows: TGTGCCAGCAGCCTAAGGACAGGGGGATATGGCTACACCTTC.

The V call is TRBV19, the J call TRBJ1-5; D unclear. From germline, CDR1 is LNHDA and CDR2 SQIVND (reference sequence). V was trimmed by 6 bases and J by 1 base, leaving 16 bases between them. The CDR3 covers 16 residues. The CDR3 nucleotides read TGTGCCAGTAGCCGAAATCGCCAGGTCAGCAATCAGCCCCAGCATTTT. It yields the protein CASSRNRQVSNQPQHF.

The chain has TRBV30 and TRBJ2-1, with TRBD1 matching over 10 bases. J lost 4 bases, V lost 2 bases, and 5 bases had no gene match. From germline, CDR1 is GTSNPN and CDR2 SVGIG (reference sequence). The CDR3 length is 15 residues. The CDR3 DNA follows: TGTGCCTGGAGTCACCCGGGACAGGGGTACAATGAGCAGTTCTTC. Its translation is CAWSHPGQGYNEQFF.

CDR3 sequence: CASSLTGPSTDTQYF. The CDR3 DNA reads TGCGCCAGCAGCTTGACGGGCCCAAGCACAGATACGCAGTATTTT. The V gene is TRBV5-1, the J gene TRBJ2-3; no definite D call. With 1 base removed from V and 0 bases from J, the gap between germline ends came to 9 bases. The CDR3 totals 15 residues. Per the germline V gene, CDR1 is SGHRS and CDR2 is YFSETQ.